A selection of T cell receptor beta chains follows, all from one sample in a study of prognosis after radiotherapy for stage I lung cancer. TCRdb fed the multiplex PCR reads into MiXCR, producing one record per CDR3 protein. The sample contains around 30,000 distinct CDR3 sequences, around 30% of which appear only once. Sequencing used PBMCs, obtained before or after stereotactic body radiation therapy (not recorded which). These TCRs come from a donor at least 50 years old with non-small cell lung cancer. The CDR3 runs from the conserved cysteine through the conserved F or W. D genes are given only for firm matches. Clone sizes are given selectively: once, few, many, or a class where the clone is expanded.

>many|TRBV15|NA|TRBJ2-2
TGTGCCACCAGCAGAGGGAGGGGAGGTACCGGGGAGCTGTTTTTT
CATSRGRGGTGELFF
>NA|TRBV28|TRBD1|TRBJ1-2
TGTGCCAGCAGTGGAGGGGGCGGACGAGGCTACACCTTC
CASSGGGGRGYTF
>many|TRBV6-1|NA|TRBJ1-2
TGTGCCAGCACGACAGGAGCCTATGGCTACACCTTC
CASTTGAYGYTF
>NA|TRBV6-1|TRBD1|TRBJ1-2
TGTGTCAGCAGTGACACAGGGGGCTATGTCTACACCTTC
CVSSDTGGYVYTF
>many|TRBV28|NA|TRBJ1-2
TGTGCCAGCAGTTTAATTAACTATGGCTACACCTTC
CASSLINYGYTF
>NA|TRBV6-1|NA|TRBJ1-6
TGTGCCAGCAGTGAAGTAACAGGGAATTCACCCCTCCACTTT
CASSEVTGNSPLHF
>many|TRBV6-2/TRBV6-3|NA|TRBJ2-5
TGTGCCAGCAAACGGGGGGCGTGGGAGACCCAGTACTTC
CASKRGAWETQYF
>many|TRBV19|NA|TRBJ1-5
TGTGCCAGTAAGCCGACAGGCTATAGCAATCAGCCCCAGCATTTT
CASKPTGYSNQPQHF
>many|TRBV6-1|TRBD2|TRBJ2-1
TGTGCCAGCTTCGGGACTAGATCCTACAATGAGCAGTTCTTC
CASFGTRSYNEQFF
>many|TRBV20-1|TRBD2|TRBJ2-7
TGCAGTGCTAGACCCCCCGGACTAGTAGGATACGAGCAGTACTTC
CSARPPGLVGYEQYF
>NA|TRBV14|TRBD2|TRBJ2-5
TGTGCCAGCAGCCAACTACTAGCGGGGGCCCAGGAGGCCCAGTACTTC
CASSQLLAGAQEAQYF
>medium-sized|TRBV6-1|TRBD2|TRBJ2-7
TGTGCCAGCCTAGCGGGGCATGGGGAGCAGTACTTC
CASLAGHGEQYF
>NA|TRBV6-1|TRBD1|TRBJ1-3
TGTGCCAGCAGTGAAGCGTCGGGACAGGGGTTGTACACCATATATTTT
CASSEASGQGLYTIYF
>NA|TRBV28|TRBD1|TRBJ2-3
TGTGCCAGCACTCAAATTCCGGGACAGGGATTCTCAGATACGCAGTATTTT
CASTQIPGQGFSDTQYF
>many|TRBV7-2|TRBD1|TRBJ2-2
TGTGCCAGCAGCTTAGCGGGACAGGGTTCCGGGGAGCTGTTTTTT
CASSLAGQGSGELFF
>many|TRBV5-1|TRBD2|TRBJ2-5
TGCGCCAGCAGCCCAAGTGGCAGCGGGGGGGCTCTAGAGACCCAGTACTTC
CASSPSGSGGALETQYF
>many|TRBV5-1|NA|TRBJ2-3
TGCGCCAGCAGCTTGGCGTCAGGGGTCGGAGATACGCAGTATTTT
CASSLASGVGDTQYF
>once|TRBV6-2/TRBV6-3|TRBD1|TRBJ1-5
TGTGCCAGCACTCCCAGACAGGGGAAGGCTCAGCCCCAGAATTTT
CASTPRQGKAQPQNF
>many|TRBV3-1|NA|TRBJ1-1
TGTGCCAGCAGCCAAGGTCTAGGGGATGCCACTGAAGCTTTCTTT
CASSQGLGDATEAFF
>NA|TRBV6-2/TRBV6-3|NA|TRBJ2-2
TGTTCGCATGGACAGCCTAACACCGGGGAGCTGTTTTTT
CSHGQPNTGELFF